This T cell receptor beta chain came from a study of blood T cell repertoires in COVID-19. Study-wide background: T cells, B-cell-depleted T cells, or PBMCs supplied cDNA or gDNA.

Germline CDR1 and CDR2: ENHRY and SYGVKD. V lost 10 bases and J lost 5; bases outside the gene matches: 5. The CDR3 consists of 11 residues. Produced via immunoSEQ multiplex PCR; TCRdb's table is partial and in-frame only. The sample records 150,000 or so clones, about 80% being singletons. The source of this sequence is a woman aged 60-70 years with acute or convalescent COVID-19. The gene calls are TRBV10-3 and TRBJ2-7; the match to TRBD2 covers 7 bases. Sequenced input: peripheral blood. CDR3 bases: TGTGCCACCGGGACTAACGACGAGCAGTACTTC. Translation: CATGTNDEQYF.